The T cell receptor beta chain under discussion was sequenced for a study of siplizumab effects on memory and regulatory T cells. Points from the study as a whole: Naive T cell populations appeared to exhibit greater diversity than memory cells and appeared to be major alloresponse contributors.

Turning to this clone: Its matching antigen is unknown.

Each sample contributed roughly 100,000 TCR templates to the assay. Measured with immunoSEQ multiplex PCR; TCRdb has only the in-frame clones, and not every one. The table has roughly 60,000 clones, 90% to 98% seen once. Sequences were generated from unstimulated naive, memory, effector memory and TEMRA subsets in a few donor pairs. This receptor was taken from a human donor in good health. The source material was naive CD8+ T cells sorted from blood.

The DNA for the CDR3 is TGTGCCAGCAGTTTCACCCAGGGGCTCGGGGGGGAGCTGTTTTTT. Translating it yields CASSFTQGLGGELFF. J is TRBJ2-2 and V is TRBV28; tentatively, D is TRBD1 (6 bases). The CDR3 sequence is 15 residues long. Germline assignment: CDR1 MDHEN and CDR2 SYDVKM. The ends were cut back, 3 bases at V and 8 bases at J, with 16 bases in the middle. Full variable domain (rest looked up from reference TRBV28 and TRBJ2-2): DVKVTQSSRYLVKRTGEKVFLECVQDMDHENMFWYRQDPGLGLRLIYFSYDVKMKEKGDIPEGYSVSREKKERFSLILESASTNQTSMYLCASSFTQGLGGELFFGEGSRLTVL.